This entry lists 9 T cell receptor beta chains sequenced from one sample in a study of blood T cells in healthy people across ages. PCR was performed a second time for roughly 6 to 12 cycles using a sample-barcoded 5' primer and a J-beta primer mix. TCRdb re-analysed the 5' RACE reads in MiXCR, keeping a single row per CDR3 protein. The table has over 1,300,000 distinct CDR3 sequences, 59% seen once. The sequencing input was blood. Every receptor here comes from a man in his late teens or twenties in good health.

DNA of the CDR3: TGTGCCTCCCCCGGCAGGGAATGGTACGAGCAGTACTTC. It translates to CASPGREWYEQYF. V and J are TRBV7-2 and TRBJ2-7, with D possibly being TRBD1 (5 bases). Germline V CDR1 and CDR2: SGHTA, FQGNSA. Trimming took off 11 bases at V and 4 bases at J, with 18 bases between the two ends. The CDR3 runs to 13 residues.

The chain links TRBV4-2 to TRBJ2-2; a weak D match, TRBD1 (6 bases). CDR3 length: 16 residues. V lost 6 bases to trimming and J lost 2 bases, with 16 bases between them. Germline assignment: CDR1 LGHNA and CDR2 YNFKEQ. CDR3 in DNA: TGTGCCAGCAGGGCCGGCCAGGGGCGTAACACCGGGGAGCTGTTTTTT. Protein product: CASRAGQGRNTGELFF.

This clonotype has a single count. CDR3 sequence (DNA): TGCGCCAGCAGCTTGGGTAGGCCAAGACCGGAGACCCAGTACTTC. Encoded protein: CASSLGRPRPETQYF. The chain is built from TRBV5-1 and TRBJ2-7, with D unclear. The J call may be in error: the DNA end matches TRBJ2-5 better. CDR1 is SGHRS, CDR2 YFSETQ, per germline. The CDR3 is 15 amino acids.

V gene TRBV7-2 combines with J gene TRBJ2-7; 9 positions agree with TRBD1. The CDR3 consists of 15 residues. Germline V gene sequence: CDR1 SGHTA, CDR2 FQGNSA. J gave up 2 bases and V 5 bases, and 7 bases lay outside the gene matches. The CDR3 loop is CASSTRTGEPYEQYF. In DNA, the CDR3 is TGTGCCAGCAGCACCCGGACAGGGGAGCCCTACGAGCAGTACTTC.

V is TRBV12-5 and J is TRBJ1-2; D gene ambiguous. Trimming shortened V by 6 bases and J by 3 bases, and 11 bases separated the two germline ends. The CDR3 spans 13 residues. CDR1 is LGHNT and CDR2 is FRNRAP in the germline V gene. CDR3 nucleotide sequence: TGTGCTAGTGGGTCCGGCAATTACTATGGCTACACCTTC. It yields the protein CASGSGNYYGYTF.

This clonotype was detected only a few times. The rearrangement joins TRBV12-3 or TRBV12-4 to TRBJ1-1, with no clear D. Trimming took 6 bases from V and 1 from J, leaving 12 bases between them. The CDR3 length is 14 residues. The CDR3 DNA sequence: TGTGCCAGCAGCCCGGCAAGAGGGAACACTGAAGCTTTCTTT. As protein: CASSPARGNTEAFF.

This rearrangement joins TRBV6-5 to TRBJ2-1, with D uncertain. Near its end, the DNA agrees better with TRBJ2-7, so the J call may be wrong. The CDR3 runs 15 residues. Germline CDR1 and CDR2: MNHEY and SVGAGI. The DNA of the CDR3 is TGTGCCAGCAGTTATCAACCCTCCTCCTACAATGAGCAGTACTTC. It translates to CASSYQPSSYNEQYF.

The CDR3 sequence: CSGIRAGGYTQYF. CDR3 nucleotides: TGCAGCGGAATACGAGCGGGAGGATATACGCAGTATTTT. The V gene is TRBV29-1, the J gene TRBJ2-3; 9 nucleotides line up with TRBD2. The germline gives CDR1 SQVTM, CDR2 ANQGSEA. The ends lost 7 bases at V and 7 bases at J; junction bases unmatched: 9. The length of the CDR3 is 13 residues.

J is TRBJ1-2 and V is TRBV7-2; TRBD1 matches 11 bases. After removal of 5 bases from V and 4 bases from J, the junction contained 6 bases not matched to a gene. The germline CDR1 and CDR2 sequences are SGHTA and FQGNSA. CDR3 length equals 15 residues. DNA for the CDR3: TGTGCCAGCAGCGGGGACAGGGGGACTTTCTATGGCTACACCTTC. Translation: CASSGDRGTFYGYTF.